Listed below are T cell receptor beta chains from one sample, sequenced in a study of blood T cell repertoires in COVID-19. Sequenced by immunoSEQ multiplex PCR; TCRdb stores in-frame clones only, minus some. Of 200,000 or so clones listed, around four fifths were seen once; the top ten hold 5.5% to 7.5%. Specimen: peripheral blood. The source of these receptors is a woman aged 40 to 50 with acute or convalescent COVID-19. Both conserved end residues are part of each CDR3. The D gene is left open where the match is weak. Expanded clones are given a class, and other clones once, few, many or no size at all.

CDR3 DNA | CDR3 protein | clone size | J gene | D gene | V gene
TGTGCCAGCAGCTTAGGGTCGGGCACAGATACGCAGTATTTT | CASSLGSGTDTQYF | - | TRBJ2-3 | - | TRBV7-9
TGTGCCAGCAGGGTAGGGGGCACAGTCTATGGCTACACCTTC | CASRVGGTVYGYTF | few | TRBJ1-2 | TRBD1 | TRBV28
TGTGCCAGCAGTGACCAGGGCCCGGGCACTGAAGCTTTCTTT | CASSDQGPGTEAFF | - | TRBJ1-1 | - | TRBV6-1
TGTGCCTGGGGAAAGACAGACAATCAGCCCCAGCATTTT | CAWGKTDNQPQHF | once | TRBJ1-5 | - | TRBV30
TGTGCCAGCAGCGGAGACCTCAGGGGTGCCTGGGGTGGCCACACCTTC | CASSGDLRGAWGGHTF | few | TRBJ1-2 | - | TRBV9
TGTGCCAGCAGCCCGGAGGGATGGGAGACCCAGTACTTC | CASSPEGWETQYF | - | TRBJ2-5 | - | TRBV27
TGTGCCAGCACCGGGGAAGGTCGCACTGAAGCTTTCTTT | CASTGEGRTEAFF | - | TRBJ1-1 | - | TRBV28
TGCGCCAGCAAACCCTCCCAGGGGTCCTATGGCTACACCTTC | CASKPSQGSYGYTF | - | TRBJ1-2 | - | TRBV5-1
TGTGCCAGTAGTTCGTTTGGCTCGGGGCAGCCCCAGCATTTT | CASSSFGSGQPQHF | - | TRBJ1-5 | - | TRBV19
TGTGCCAGCAGCGATAGACTCAGGGGTGCTGCAGATACGCAGTATTTT | CASSDRLRGAADTQYF | - | TRBJ2-3 | - | TRBV9
TGCGCCAGCAGCTTGATCTCCCATGAGCAGTTCTTC | CASSLISHEQFF | - | TRBJ2-1 | - | TRBV5-1
TGTGCCATCAGTGAGTCGAGGAACGGGGGGGCCTACAATGAGCAGTTCTTC | CAISESRNGGAYNEQFF | - | TRBJ2-1 | TRBD2 | TRBV10-3
TGTGCCAGCAGTTCCGTCAGGGGTGAGGGAGAGACCCAGTACTTC | CASSSVRGEGETQYF | - | TRBJ2-5 | - | TRBV6-5
TGTGCCAGCAGTACCCAGGGGGGCGGCACTGAAGCTTTCTTT | CASSTQGGGTEAFF | once | TRBJ1-1 | TRBD1 | TRBV28
TGTGCCACCAGCAGAGATCGGAACAGGGGAACGGTCAACTATGGCTACACCTTC | CATSRDRNRGTVNYGYTF | - | TRBJ1-2 | TRBD1 | TRBV15
TGTGCCAGTAGTACTACGGTAGCGGGGGGATACGAGCAGTACTTC | CASSTTVAGGYEQYF | - | TRBJ2-7 | TRBD2 | TRBV19